This is a list of T cell receptor beta chains from one sample in a study of T cells after yellow fever vaccination. Each CDR3 protein is one row after TCRdb ran MiXCR on the 5' RACE reads. The profile covers 100,000 to 150,000 distinct CDR3 sequences, with approximately 8.4% appearing a single time and almost 40% taken by the ten largest. The specimen was CD8+ T cells sorted from PBMCs, collected on the day of the yellow fever booster vaccination. The receptor set was obtained from a man aged 18 to 30 who received the YFV17D yellow fever vaccine. The CDR3 runs from the conserved cysteine through the conserved F or W. The D gene is left open where the match is weak. Some rows have no size entry. The others give once, few or many, or a class for an expanded clone.

V: TRBV27; J: TRBJ2-1; size: .; D: .; CDR3: CASSKWGDSYNEQFF; DNA: TGTGCCAGCAGCAAGTGGGGGGACTCCTACAATGAGCAGTTCTTC
V: TRBV6-2/TRBV6-3; J: TRBJ2-3; size: many; D: .; CDR3: CASTRTTSPTDTQYF; DNA: TGTGCCAGCACTCGGACTACATCACCCACAGATACGCAGTATTTT
V: TRBV7-8; J: TRBJ2-3; size: many; D: .; CDR3: CASSSGGTTDTQYF; DNA: TGTGCCAGCAGCTCGGGGGGCACCACAGATACGCAGTATTTT
V: TRBV7-8; J: TRBJ2-1; size: many; D: .; CDR3: CASSPAEGNEQFF; DNA: TGTGCCAGCAGCCCGGCCGAAGGGAATGAGCAGTTCTTC
V: TRBV6-1; J: TRBJ2-3; size: many; D: TRBD2; CDR3: CASYELAVTDTQYF; DNA: TGTGCCAGCTACGAACTAGCGGTCACAGATACGCAGTATTTT
V: TRBV7-8; J: TRBJ2-5; size: many; D: .; CDR3: CASSFGGNQETQYF; DNA: TGTGCCAGCAGCTTCGGCGGGAACCAAGAGACCCAGTACTTC
V: TRBV12-3/TRBV12-4; J: TRBJ2-5; size: .; D: .; CDR3: CASSLSYLETQYF; DNA: TGTGCCAGCAGTTTGAGCTACCTCGAGACCCAGTACTTC
V: TRBV19; J: TRBJ1-1; size: .; D: .; CDR3: CASRLQNTEAFF; DNA: TGTGCCAGTCGACTACAGAACACTGAAGCTTTCTTT
V: TRBV10-3; J: TRBJ2-3; size: few; D: TRBD1; CDR3: CAISEPGTGVSDTQYF; DNA: TGTGCCATCAGTGAGCCGGGGACAGGGGTTTCAGATACGCAGTATTTT
V: TRBV27; J: TRBJ1-5; size: .; D: .; CDR3: CASSLSYYSNQPQHF; DNA: TGTGCCAGCAGTTTATCTTACTATAGCAATCAGCCCCAGCATTTT
V: TRBV29-1; J: TRBJ2-7; size: few; D: TRBD1; CDR3: CSVTDRDEQYF; DNA: TGCAGCGTAACCGACAGGGACGAGCAGTACTTC
V: TRBV7-9; J: TRBJ2-3; size: .; D: .; CDR3: CASSLDPGTWDTQYF; DNA: TGTGCCAGCAGCTTAGATCCCGGTACGTGGGATACGCAGTATTTT
V: TRBV9; J: TRBJ2-5; size: once; D: .; CDR3: CASSGGAGKTQYF; DNA: TGTGCCAGCAGCGGGGGGGCCGGGAAGACCCAGTACTTC
V: TRBV7-6; J: TRBJ2-7; size: .; D: TRBD1; CDR3: CASSLEPPGQGLYEQYF; DNA: TGTGCCAGCAGCTTAGAACCTCCGGGACAGGGCTTATACGAGCAGTACTTC
V: TRBV5-1; J: TRBJ2-5; size: .; D: .; CDR3: CASSGLSGRIETQYF; DNA: TGCGCCAGCAGCGGTTTGTCGGGGAGGATAGAGACCCAGTACTTC
V: TRBV25-1; J: TRBJ2-7; size: few; D: TRBD2; CDR3: CASSAPGSGGYEQYF; DNA: TGTGCCAGCAGTGCTCCCGGCAGCGGGGGCTACGAGCAGTACTTC
V: TRBV4-1; J: TRBJ2-3; size: few; D: .; CDR3: CASSQDGRGTDTQYF; DNA: TGCGCCAGCAGCCAAGACGGCAGGGGAACAGATACGCAGTATTTT
V: TRBV5-6; J: TRBJ2-7; size: .; D: .; CDR3: CASSFGLGGPYEQYF; DNA: TGTGCCAGCAGCTTTGGCCTGGGAGGCCCCTACGAGCAGTACTTC
V: TRBV4-1; J: TRBJ1-2; size: few; D: .; CDR3: CASSHPSVHYGYTF; DNA: TGCGCCAGCAGCCACCCCAGTGTACACTATGGCTACACCTTC
V: TRBV4-1; J: TRBJ1-2; size: few; D: TRBD1; CDR3: CASSPRTGGQNYGYTF; DNA: TGCGCCAGCAGCCCGAGGACAGGGGGCCAAAACTATGGCTACACCTTC
V: TRBV11-2; J: TRBJ2-1; size: .; D: TRBD2; CDR3: CASSSLAVEQFF; DNA: TGTGCCAGCAGCTCACTAGCGGTTGAGCAGTTCTTC
V: TRBV4-1; J: TRBJ2-3; size: many; D: TRBD2; CDR3: CASSPQGLAGADTQYF; DNA: TGCGCCAGCAGCCCGCAGGGACTAGCGGGGGCAGATACGCAGTATTTT
V: TRBV15; J: TRBJ2-3; size: .; D: TRBD1; CDR3: CATSRDRGTGADTQYF; DNA: TGTGCCACCAGCAGAGATAGAGGGACAGGTGCAGATACGCAGTATTTT
V: TRBV29-1; J: TRBJ2-5; size: .; D: TRBD2; CDR3: CSVSGGRPVETQYF; DNA: TGCAGCGTTTCGGGGGGACGTCCCGTAGAGACCCAGTACTTC
V: TRBV19; J: TRBJ2-1; size: .; D: .; CDR3: CATLPRTVSYNEQFF; DNA: TGTGCCACCCTCCCCAGGACAGTTTCCTACAATGAGCAGTTCTTC
V: TRBV12-3/TRBV12-4; J: TRBJ1-1; size: .; D: .; CDR3: CASSPGRGWTEAFF; DNA: TGTGCCAGCAGCCCCGGACGGGGGTGGACTGAAGCTTTCTTT
V: TRBV27; J: TRBJ1-1; size: .; D: TRBD1; CDR3: CASSLSETGGTEAFF; DNA: TGTGCCAGCAGTTTATCTGAGACAGGGGGAACTGAAGCTTTCTTT
V: TRBV6-4; J: TRBJ1-1; size: .; D: .; CDR3: CASSEGTRGSTEAFF; DNA: TGTGCCAGCAGTGAGGGGACCCGCGGGAGCACTGAAGCTTTCTTT
V: TRBV25-1; J: TRBJ1-1; size: .; D: TRBD1; CDR3: CASSEPQQGGTEAFF; DNA: TGTGCCAGCAGTGAGCCACAACAGGGGGGTACTGAAGCTTTCTTT
V: TRBV29-1; J: TRBJ2-7; size: few; D: TRBD1; CDR3: CSVRGQGYTEQYF; DNA: TGCAGCGTTCGTGGACAGGGATATACCGAGCAGTACTTC
V: TRBV12-5; J: TRBJ2-2; size: few; D: TRBD1; CDR3: CASGSPTGLLAGELFF; DNA: TGTGCTAGTGGTAGCCCGACAGGGCTACTTGCCGGGGAGCTGTTTTTT
V: TRBV6-5; J: TRBJ1-5; size: few; D: .; CDR3: CASSQWGTAPWPQHF; DNA: TGTGCCAGCAGTCAGTGGGGGACCGCACCGTGGCCCCAGCATTTT
V: TRBV5-1; J: TRBJ2-7; size: few; D: TRBD2; CDR3: CASSLAFGTSGAYEQYF; DNA: TGCGCCAGCAGCTTGGCGTTTGGTACTAGCGGGGCCTACGAGCAGTACTTC
V: TRBV4-3; J: TRBJ1-2; size: .; D: .; CDR3: CASSQERTNYGYTF; DNA: TGCGCCAGCAGCCAAGAGAGGACGAACTATGGCTACACCTTC
V: TRBV4-2; J: TRBJ1-5; size: .; D: .; CDR3: CASSQEPGVLGNQPQHF; DNA: TGTGCCAGCAGCCAAGAGCCAGGGGTGTTGGGCAATCAGCCCCAGCATTTT
V: TRBV9; J: TRBJ2-3; size: few; D: .; CDR3: CASSHGGGDTQYF; DNA: TGTGCCAGCAGCCACGGAGGGGGAGATACGCAGTATTTT
V: TRBV6-5; J: TRBJ1-1; size: .; D: .; CDR3: CASSYDGNREAFF; DNA: TGTGCCAGCAGTTACGACGGGAATCGGGAAGCTTTCTTT
V: TRBV6-2/TRBV6-3; J: TRBJ2-4; size: many; D: .; CDR3: CATSPSLAKNIQYF; DNA: TGTGCCACCTCCCCTAGCCTAGCCAAAAACATTCAGTACTTC
V: TRBV7-9; J: TRBJ2-4; size: many; D: .; CDR3: CASRDSRNIQYF; DNA: TGTGCCAGCAGAGACAGCCGAAACATTCAGTACTTC
V: TRBV7-9; J: TRBJ2-3; size: .; D: .; CDR3: CASTKEGDTQYF; DNA: TGTGCCAGCACCAAGGAAGGAGATACGCAGTATTTT
V: TRBV2; J: TRBJ1-1; size: many; D: TRBD1; CDR3: CASSDRTGLNTEAFF; DNA: TGTGCCAGCAGTGACCGGACAGGGCTGAACACTGAAGCTTTCTTT
V: TRBV12-3/TRBV12-4; J: TRBJ2-1; size: many; D: TRBD2; CDR3: CASSARSGGAVQFF; DNA: TGTGCCAGCAGTGCAAGGAGCGGGGGGGCCGTACAGTTCTTC
V: TRBV7-9; J: TRBJ2-5; size: few; D: .; CDR3: CASRGAGRETQYF; DNA: TGTGCCAGCAGGGGGGCGGGTCGGGAGACCCAGTACTTC
V: TRBV12-3/TRBV12-4; J: TRBJ2-1; size: few; D: .; CDR3: CASSDSYYNEQFF; DNA: TGTGCCAGCAGTGACAGTTACTACAATGAGCAGTTCTTC
V: TRBV27; J: TRBJ1-2; size: few; D: .; CDR3: CASSSEANYGYTF; DNA: TGTGCCAGCAGTTCAGAAGCTAACTATGGCTACACCTTC
V: TRBV4-1; J: TRBJ1-2; size: many; D: .; CDR3: CASSQEPDSGYGYTF; DNA: TGCGCCAGCAGCCAAGAACCGGACAGCGGATATGGCTACACCTTC
V: TRBV30; J: TRBJ1-6; size: .; D: TRBD1; CDR3: CAWKWTGIRSPLHF; DNA: TGTGCCTGGAAGTGGACAGGGATACGTTCACCCCTCCACTTT
V: TRBV7-3; J: TRBJ2-3; size: .; D: TRBD1; CDR3: CASSLNRGPTDTQYF; DNA: TGTGCCAGCAGCTTAAACAGGGGGCCCACAGATACGCAGTATTTT
V: TRBV7-9; J: TRBJ1-1; size: .; D: TRBD1; CDR3: CASSPATGMNTEAFF; DNA: TGTGCCAGCAGCCCCGCGACAGGGATGAACACTGAAGCTTTCTTT
V: TRBV10-3; J: TRBJ2-3; size: many; D: .; CDR3: CATLGASTDTQYF; DNA: TGTGCCACCCTCGGGGCTAGCACAGATACGCAGTATTTT